This entry describes one T cell receptor (beta chain). Its antigen remains unidentified. The data are from a study of monozygotic twins with inflammatory bowel disease. Study-wide points: Any single strong signal or clonotype tied to IBD lacked support.

The UMIs contained a 6-nucleotide sample barcode. They were added by template switching during cDNA synthesis. TCRdb reprocessed the 5' RACE reads; each CDR3 protein has one entry and no DNA is given. Its listing shows fewer than 550,000 distinct CDR3 sequences. The germline CDR1 and CDR2 sequences are SGDLS and YYNGEE. This CDR3 comprises 14 residues. For every donor, one blood sample of about 2.5 ml was drawn. Sequencing was done on a sample of blood. This chain joins TRBV9 and TRBJ2-2; TCRdb reports TRBD1, a call that lacks DNA to check it against. The TCR originated in a human donor with ulcerative colitis or Crohn's disease, or a healthy co-twin of an affected twin (not recorded which). The CDR3 region is CASSARTGVGELFF.